This T cell receptor beta chain was sequenced for a study of blood T cell repertoires in COVID-19 (dated by TCRdb to between 2020 and 2021). For the study in its entirety: Samples from collaborators originated in the United States, Italy and Spain and spanned both the acute and convalescent phases of COVID-19. The material from the prospective study consisted of cDNA or gDNA derived from T cells, B-cell-depleted T cells, or PBMCs. Subjects who had been exposed to COVID-19, were actively infected with it, or had recovered from it provided the deeply sampled blood TCRbeta repertoires that made up the dataset. The repertoires were released in a freely available public database meant as a resource for research on the immune response to SARS-CoV-2. Samples were obtained from the ongoing ImmuneRACE study (first 160 participants) and from roughly 1,300 subjects provided by 6 global collaborators. Nearly every sample came with metadata listing a de-identified subject ID, COVID-19 status, age in years and sex. HLA class I and class II types, where available, came from metadata supplied by the sample provider rather than from assay-based typing.

As to this clone: The clone's antigen remains unknown. One base away there is no much larger clone; base qualities are not given.

The germline V gene sets CDR1 to SQVTM and CDR2 to ANQGSEA. The V end loses 0 bases and the J end loses 11 bases, and a stretch of 21 bases separates them. Inclusive of the bounding cysteine and phenylalanine, the CDR3 is 15 residues long. Of all the DNA, just the CDR3 is kept, 45 bases in frame from base 1. The immunoSEQ Assay, a bias-controlled multiplex PCR, was used to amplify TCRbeta CDR3 regions from genomic DNA. In the source study's methods: The number of nucleated cells in each sample was estimated by amplification of reference gene primers within the assay. To quantify the absolute abundance of each unique TCRbeta CDR3 rearrangement, sequence reads were collapsed and filtered. Productive Simpson clonality was computed per sample as the square root of Simpson's diversity index over productive rearrangements. In its TCRdb copy, this immuneACCESS table keeps in-frame sequences only and misses some clones. Where compared with another copy, unresolved V genes explain less than half of these, and the others have no known cause. That table furnishes V, J and clone size, whereas the DNA furnished D and trimming. The sample contains 150,000 to 200,000 clones, 75% to 85% of them found a single time. Around 17% of the sample goes to the ten largest clones.

Beyond this particular receptor, the publication reports: The quantity of clinical and demographic metadata differed by source and by participant and was supplied without curation.

Enrolling through a virtual design, the prospective study's participants ranged in age from roughly 18 to 90 years and lived across 24 United States geographic areas. Cohort assignment in the prospective study relied on participant-reported clinical history from a screening survey and a study questionnaire. Mobile phlebotomists in the prospective study collected whole blood, serum and a nasopharyngeal or oropharyngeal swab from every participant. Prospective study participants could optionally give additional blood draws and questionnaires over an approximately 2-month period. Blood samples from the prospective study were shipped frozen or at room temperature prior to DNA extraction.

This TCR was sampled from a woman aged 50 to 60 with acute COVID-19. This chain joins TRBV29-1 to TRBJ2-3; D gene: possibly TRBD2, on 7 matching bases. Specimen: PBMCs or T cells enriched from blood (not recorded which). CDR3 sequence: CSVEDRVVLRGGQYF. The bases are TGCAGCGTTGAAGATCGGGTGGTTCTTAGGGGGGGGCAGTATTTT.